This T cell receptor beta chain originates from a study of T-cell reconstitution after alpha-beta-depleted transplantation in children. Study-level results: After transplant, at about two months, alpha-beta T cells were reportedly derived from several hundred expanded graft clones. Fresh T-cell production supplied most of the T-cell counts and diversity seen one year after transplant. Surviving recipient cells, namely T cells and thymic progenitors, were the source of high day-60 TCRbeta diversity in some patients.

This clonotype was observed at least ten times. Antigen: not known. Unique molecular identifiers were used to barcode this TCRbeta library. In TCRdb, the PCR reads were re-called with MiXCR into one record per CDR3 protein. Of about 300,000 distinct CDR3 sequences detected, about a tenth appear once; the ten largest clones hold 7% to 9.5%. V shed 5 bases, J shed 0 bases, and the junction held 6 bases outside the gene matches. Germline CDR1 reads LNHDA; CDR2 reads SQIVND (reference sequence). There are 15 residues in the CDR3. Sample: PBMCs, taken before TCRalphabeta/CD19-depleted stem cell transplant. This TCR was sampled from a boy under two years old with acute myeloid leukemia, due to receive a stem cell transplant. The genes are TRBV19 and TRBJ1-2, with 7 nucleotides matching TRBD1. The CDR3 loop is CASSLGQSPNYGYTF. The CDR3 region has the DNA TGTGCCAGTAGTCTGGGACAGTCCCCTAACTATGGCTACACCTTC.